This TCR beta chain stems from a study of response to subunit inactivated influenza vaccine. Study-level findings and limits: The study's authors posited that every seasonal influenza vaccination enlists few new T cells.

This clonotype was observed many times. What it recognizes is unknown. The junction had 13 bases not matched to a gene; V was cut back by 5 bases and J by 6 bases. This CDR3 region has 16 residues. MiXCR was run by TCRdb on the RT-PCR reads, yielding one entry per CDR3 protein. The sample lists approximately 310,000 distinct CDR3 sequences; 21% were seen once. The sequencing used PBMCs from blood, collected about 19 months after vaccination. This chain connects TRBV12-3 or TRBV12-4 to TRBJ1-2; 9 nucleotides match TRBD1. The sequence derives from a man between 50 and 75 years old who received an inactivated influenza vaccine. This CDR3 reads CASSKGPGTGMNGYTF. The CDR3 DNA reads TGTGCCAGCAGTAAAGGTCCCGGGACAGGGATGAATGGCTACACCTTC.